This entry is about one T cell receptor beta chain. This sample stems from a study of OX40 agonist ivuxolimab in advanced cancers. About the research overall: Males comprised around four fifths of the group, whose mean age was approximately 61 years (range 23 to 79).

Clones were read by immunoSEQ multiplex PCR, and TCRdb kept only the in-frame ones, dropping some. The data contain 100,000 to 120,000 clones, approximately 89% of them seen just once; the ten biggest clones take up about 0.28%. The TCR originated in an adult with an advanced solid tumor such as melanoma, head and neck, liver or kidney cancer. Material: CD4+ or CD8+ T cells sorted from blood, obtained in a trial of the OX40 agonist ivuxolimab.

The CDR3 here is CASSATGRNTEAFF. In DNA form, the CDR3 reads TGTGCCAGCAGCGCGACAGGGAGGAACACTGAAGCTTTCTTT. V is TRBV7-3 and J is TRBJ1-1; the match to TRBD1 covers 7 bases. The ends lost 5 bases at V and 1 base at J; junction bases unmatched: 4. The germline gives CDR1 SGHTA, CDR2 FQGTGA. There are 14 residues in the CDR3.